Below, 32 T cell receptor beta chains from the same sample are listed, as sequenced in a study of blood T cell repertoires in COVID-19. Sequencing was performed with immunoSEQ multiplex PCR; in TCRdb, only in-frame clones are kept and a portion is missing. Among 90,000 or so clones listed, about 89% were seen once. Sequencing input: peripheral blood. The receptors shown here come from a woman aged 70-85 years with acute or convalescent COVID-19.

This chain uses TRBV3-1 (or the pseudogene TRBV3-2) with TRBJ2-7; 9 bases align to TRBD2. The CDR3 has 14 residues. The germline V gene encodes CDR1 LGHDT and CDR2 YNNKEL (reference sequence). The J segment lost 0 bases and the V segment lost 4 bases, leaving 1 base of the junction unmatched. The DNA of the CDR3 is TGTGCCAGCAGCCGAGCGGGAGGCTCCTACGAGCAGTACTTC. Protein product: CASSRAGGSYEQYF.

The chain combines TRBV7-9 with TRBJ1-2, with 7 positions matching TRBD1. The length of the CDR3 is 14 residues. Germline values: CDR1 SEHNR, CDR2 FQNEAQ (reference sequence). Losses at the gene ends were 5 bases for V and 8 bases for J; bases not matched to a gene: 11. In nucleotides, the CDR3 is TGTGCCAGCAGCCGTCAGGGGGGTGAGAAAGGCTACACCTTC. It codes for CASSRQGGEKGYTF.

The CDR3 loop is CASSLVRPSQPQHF. DNA for the CDR3: TGTGCCAGCAGTTTAGTGCGTCCGAGTCAGCCCCAGCATTTT. The chain uses TRBV28 and TRBJ1-5; D call uncertain. V shed 2 bases and J shed 6 bases, with 11 bases lying between them. The CDR3 totals 14 residues. Germline CDR1 reads MDHEN; CDR2 reads SYDVKM.

The CDR3 loop is CASSFPGAATEAFF. CDR3 coding DNA: TGTGCCAGCAGTTTTCCAGGGGCAGCCACTGAAGCTTTCTTT. The chain couples TRBV28 to TRBJ1-1; a weak D match, TRBD1 (6 bases). This CDR3 region has 14 residues. Germline V gene sequence: CDR1 MDHEN, CDR2 SYDVKM. Trimming took 3 bases from V and 4 from J, leaving 12 bases between them.

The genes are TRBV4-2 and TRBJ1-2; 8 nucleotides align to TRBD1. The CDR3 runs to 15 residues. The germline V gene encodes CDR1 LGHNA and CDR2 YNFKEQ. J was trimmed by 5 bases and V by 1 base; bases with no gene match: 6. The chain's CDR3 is CASSQGAGGAYGYTF. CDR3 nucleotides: TGTGCCAGCAGCCAAGGGGCAGGGGGCGCTTATGGCTACACCTTC.

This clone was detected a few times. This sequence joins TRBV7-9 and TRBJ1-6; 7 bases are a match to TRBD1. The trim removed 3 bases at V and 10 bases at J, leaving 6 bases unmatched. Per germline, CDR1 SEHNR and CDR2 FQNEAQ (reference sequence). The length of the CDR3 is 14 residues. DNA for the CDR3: TGTGCCAGCAGCTTCCCGGGACAGTCGTCACCCCTCCACTTT. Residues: CASSFPGQSSPLHF.

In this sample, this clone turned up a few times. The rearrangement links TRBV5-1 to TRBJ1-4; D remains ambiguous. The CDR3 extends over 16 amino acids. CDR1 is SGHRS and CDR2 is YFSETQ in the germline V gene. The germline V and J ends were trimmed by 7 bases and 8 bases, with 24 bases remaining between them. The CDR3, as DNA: TGCGCCAGCGCTCTGAGCGGGCCATTAATAAGCGAAAAACTGTTTTTT. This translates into CASALSGPLISEKLFF. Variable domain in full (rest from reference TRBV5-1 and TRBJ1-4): KAGVTQTPRYLIKTRGQQVTLSCSPISGHRSVSWYQQTPGQGLQFLFEYFSETQRNKGNFPGRFSGRQFSNSRSEMNVSTLELGDSALYLCASALSGPLISEKLFFGSGTQLSVL.

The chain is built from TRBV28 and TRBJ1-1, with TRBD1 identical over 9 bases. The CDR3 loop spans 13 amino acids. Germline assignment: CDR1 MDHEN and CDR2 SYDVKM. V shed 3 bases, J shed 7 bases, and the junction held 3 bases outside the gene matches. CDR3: CASSLGTGYEAFF. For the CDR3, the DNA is TGTGCCAGCAGTTTGGGGACAGGGTATGAAGCTTTCTTT.

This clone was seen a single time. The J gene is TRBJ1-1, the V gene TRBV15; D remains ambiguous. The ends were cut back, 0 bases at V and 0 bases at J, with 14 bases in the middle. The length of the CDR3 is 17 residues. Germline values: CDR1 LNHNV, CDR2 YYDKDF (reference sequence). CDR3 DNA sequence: TGTGCCACCAGCAGAGATACTCGGGGAAACTTGAACACTGAAGCTTTCTTT. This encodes CATSRDTRGNLNTEAFF.

CDR3 DNA sequence: TGTGCCAGCAGCTGGTTCTCCCGGGGTCGGGAGTCAGGCACTGAAGCTTTCTTT. The encoded protein is CASSWFSRGRESGTEAFF. V is TRBV5-4 and J is TRBJ1-1; no clear D gene. The length of the CDR3 is 18 residues. The ends were cut back, 3 bases at V and 4 bases at J, with 25 bases in the middle. CDR1 and CDR2 from the germline V gene are SGHNT and YYREEE (reference sequence). Variable domain in full (rest from reference TRBV5-4 and TRBJ1-1): ETGVTQSPTHLIKTRGQQVTLRCSSQSGHNTVSWYQQALGQGPQFIFQYYREEENGRGNFPPRFSGLQFPNYSSELNVNALELDDSALYLCASSWFSRGRESGTEAFFGQGTRLTVV.

Here the CDR3 reads CASSLMGADQSYGYTF. The DNA of the CDR3 is TGTGCCAGTAGCCTGATGGGGGCCGACCAGTCCTATGGCTACACCTTC. The V and J genes are TRBV19 and TRBJ1-2; D might be TRBD1 (6 bases). Deletions cut 6 bases from V and 4 bases from J, with 21 bases between. CDR3 size: 16 residues. The germline gives CDR1 LNHDA, CDR2 SQIVND (reference sequence).

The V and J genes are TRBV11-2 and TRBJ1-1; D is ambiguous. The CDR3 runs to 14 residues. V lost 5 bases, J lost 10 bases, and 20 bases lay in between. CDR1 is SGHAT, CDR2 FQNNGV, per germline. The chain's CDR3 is CASSLTSGPFVAFF. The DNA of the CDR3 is TGTGCCAGCAGCCTAACAAGCGGCCCCTTTGTAGCTTTCTTT. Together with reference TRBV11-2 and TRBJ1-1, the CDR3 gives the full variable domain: EAGVAQSPRYKIIEKRQSVAFWCNPISGHATLYWYQQILGQGPKLLIQFQNNGVVDDSQLPKDRFSAERLKGVDSTLKIQPAKLEDSAVYLCASSLTSGPFVAFFGQGTRLTVV.

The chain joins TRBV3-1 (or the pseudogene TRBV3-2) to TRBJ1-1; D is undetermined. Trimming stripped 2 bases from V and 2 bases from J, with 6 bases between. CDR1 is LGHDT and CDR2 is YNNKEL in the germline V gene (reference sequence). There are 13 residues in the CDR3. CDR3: CASSQQANTEAFF. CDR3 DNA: TGTGCCAGCAGCCAACAGGCTAACACTGAAGCTTTCTTT.

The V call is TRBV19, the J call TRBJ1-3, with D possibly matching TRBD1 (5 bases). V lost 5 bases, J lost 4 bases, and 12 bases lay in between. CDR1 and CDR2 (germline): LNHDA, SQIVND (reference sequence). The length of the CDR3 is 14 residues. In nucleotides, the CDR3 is TGTGCCAGTAGTCTAGGGGCAACAGGAAACACCATATATTTT. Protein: CASSLGATGNTIYF.

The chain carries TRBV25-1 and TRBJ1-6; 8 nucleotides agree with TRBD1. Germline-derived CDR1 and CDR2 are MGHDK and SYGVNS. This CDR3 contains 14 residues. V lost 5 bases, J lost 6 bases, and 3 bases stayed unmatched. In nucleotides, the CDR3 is TGTGCCAGCAGTATCAGGGGGCCTAATTCACCCCTCCACTTT. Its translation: CASSIRGPNSPLHF.

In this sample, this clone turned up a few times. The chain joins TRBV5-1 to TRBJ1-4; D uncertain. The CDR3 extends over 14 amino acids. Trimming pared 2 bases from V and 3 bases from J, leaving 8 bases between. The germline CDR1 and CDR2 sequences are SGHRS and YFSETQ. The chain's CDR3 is CASSFAGPNEKLFF. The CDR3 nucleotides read TGCGCCAGCAGCTTTGCAGGCCCTAATGAAAAACTGTTTTTT.

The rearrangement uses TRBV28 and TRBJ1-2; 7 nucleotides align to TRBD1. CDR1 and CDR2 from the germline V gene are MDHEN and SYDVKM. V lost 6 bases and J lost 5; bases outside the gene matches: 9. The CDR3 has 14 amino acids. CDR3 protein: CASSLGGTEYGYTF. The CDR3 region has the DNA TGTGCCAGCAGCTTAGGAGGGACAGAGTATGGCTACACCTTC.

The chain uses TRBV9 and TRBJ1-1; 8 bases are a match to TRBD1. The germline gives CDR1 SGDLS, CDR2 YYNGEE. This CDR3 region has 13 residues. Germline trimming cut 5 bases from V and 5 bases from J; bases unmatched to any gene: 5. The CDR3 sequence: CASSEGTGTEAFF. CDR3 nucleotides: TGTGCCAGCAGTGAAGGGACAGGAACTGAAGCTTTCTTT.

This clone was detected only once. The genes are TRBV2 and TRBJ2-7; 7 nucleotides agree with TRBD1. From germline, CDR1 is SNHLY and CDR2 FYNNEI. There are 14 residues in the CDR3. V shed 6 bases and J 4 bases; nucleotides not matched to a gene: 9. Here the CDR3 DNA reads TGTGCCAGCAGCCCCCGGGACAGTTGGTACGAGCAGTACTTC. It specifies CASSPRDSWYEQYF.

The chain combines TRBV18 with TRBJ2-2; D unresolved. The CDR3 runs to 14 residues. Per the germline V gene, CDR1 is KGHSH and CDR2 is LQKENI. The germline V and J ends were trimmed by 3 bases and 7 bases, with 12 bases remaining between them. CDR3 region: CASSPITAGGELFF. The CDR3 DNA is TGTGCCAGCTCACCTATCACAGCTGGCGGGGAGCTGTTTTTT.

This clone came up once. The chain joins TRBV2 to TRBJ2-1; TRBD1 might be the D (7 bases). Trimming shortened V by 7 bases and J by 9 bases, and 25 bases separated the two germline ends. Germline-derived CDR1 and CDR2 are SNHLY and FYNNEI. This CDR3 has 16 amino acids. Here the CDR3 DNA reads TGTGCCAGCAACAAAGAGGCGGGACAGACATGGAGTGAGCAGTTCTTC. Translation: CASNKEAGQTWSEQFF.

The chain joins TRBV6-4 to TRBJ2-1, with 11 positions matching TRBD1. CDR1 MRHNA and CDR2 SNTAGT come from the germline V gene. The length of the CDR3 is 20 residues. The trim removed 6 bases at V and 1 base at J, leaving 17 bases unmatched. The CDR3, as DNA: TGTGCCAGCAGGAGCTGGGACAGGGGGACAAGGCGGGGATCCTACAATGAGCAGTTCTTC. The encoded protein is CASRSWDRGTRRGSYNEQFF.

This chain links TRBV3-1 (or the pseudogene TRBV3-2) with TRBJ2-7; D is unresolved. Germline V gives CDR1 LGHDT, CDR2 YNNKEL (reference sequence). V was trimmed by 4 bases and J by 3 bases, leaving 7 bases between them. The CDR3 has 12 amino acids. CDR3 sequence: CASSLNGYEQYF. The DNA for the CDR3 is TGTGCCAGCAGCCTTAACGGCTACGAGCAGTACTTC.

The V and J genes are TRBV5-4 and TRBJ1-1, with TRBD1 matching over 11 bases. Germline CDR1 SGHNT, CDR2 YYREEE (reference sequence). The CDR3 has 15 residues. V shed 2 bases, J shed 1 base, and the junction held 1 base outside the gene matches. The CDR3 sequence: CASSLGTGGNTEAFF. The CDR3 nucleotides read TGTGCCAGCAGCTTAGGGACAGGGGGGAACACTGAAGCTTTCTTT.

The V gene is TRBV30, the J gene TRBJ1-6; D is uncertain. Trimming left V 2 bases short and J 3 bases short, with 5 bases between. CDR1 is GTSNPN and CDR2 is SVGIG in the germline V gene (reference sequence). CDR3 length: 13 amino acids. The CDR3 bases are TGTGCCTGGAGTTATAACTATAATTCACCCCTCCACTTT. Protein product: CAWSYNYNSPLHF.

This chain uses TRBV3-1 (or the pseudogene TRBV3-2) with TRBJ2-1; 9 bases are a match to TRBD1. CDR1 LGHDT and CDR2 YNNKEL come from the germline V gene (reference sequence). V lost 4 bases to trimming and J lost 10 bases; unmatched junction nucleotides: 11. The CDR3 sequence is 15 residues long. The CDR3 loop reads CASSRWRTGTGEQFF. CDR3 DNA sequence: TGTGCCAGCAGCCGATGGCGGACAGGGACAGGGGAGCAGTTCTTC.

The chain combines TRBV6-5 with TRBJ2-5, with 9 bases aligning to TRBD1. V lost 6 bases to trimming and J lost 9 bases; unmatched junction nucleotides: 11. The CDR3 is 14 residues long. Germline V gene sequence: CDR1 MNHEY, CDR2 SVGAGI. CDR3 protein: CASRPTGGARSQYF. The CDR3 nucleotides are TGTGCCAGCAGACCGACAGGGGGGGCCAGGTCCCAGTACTTC.

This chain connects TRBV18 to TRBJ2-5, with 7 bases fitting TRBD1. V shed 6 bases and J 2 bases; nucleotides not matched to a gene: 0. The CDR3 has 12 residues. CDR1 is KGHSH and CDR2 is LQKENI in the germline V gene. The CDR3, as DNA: TGTGCCAGCTCGGACAGGCAAGAGACCCAGTACTTC. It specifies CASSDRQETQYF.

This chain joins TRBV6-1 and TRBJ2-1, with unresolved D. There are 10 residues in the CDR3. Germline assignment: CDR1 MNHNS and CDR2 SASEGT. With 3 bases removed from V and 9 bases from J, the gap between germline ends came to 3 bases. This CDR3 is CASSDVEQFF. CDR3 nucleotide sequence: TGTGCCAGCAGTGACGTTGAGCAGTTCTTC.

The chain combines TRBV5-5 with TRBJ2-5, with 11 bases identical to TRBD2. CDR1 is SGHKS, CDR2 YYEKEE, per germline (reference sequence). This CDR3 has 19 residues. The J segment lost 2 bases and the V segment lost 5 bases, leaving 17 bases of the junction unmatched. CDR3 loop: CASSLKRPGLAAKQETQYF. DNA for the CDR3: TGTGCCAGCAGTCTCAAGCGTCCGGGACTAGCGGCAAAACAAGAGACCCAGTACTTC.

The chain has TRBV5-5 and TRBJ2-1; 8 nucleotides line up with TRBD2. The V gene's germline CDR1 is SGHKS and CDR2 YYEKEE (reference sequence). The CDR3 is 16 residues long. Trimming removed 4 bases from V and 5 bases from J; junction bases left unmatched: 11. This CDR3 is CASSISGGMINNEQFF. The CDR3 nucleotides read TGTGCCAGCAGCATATCGGGGGGGATGATTAACAATGAGCAGTTCTTC.

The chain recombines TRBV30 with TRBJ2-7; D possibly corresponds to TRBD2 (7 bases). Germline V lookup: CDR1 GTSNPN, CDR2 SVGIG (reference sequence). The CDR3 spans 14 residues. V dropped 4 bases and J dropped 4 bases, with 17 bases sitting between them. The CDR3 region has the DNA TGTGCCTGGACAGTTGGGGGGGCCTTTTACGAGCAGTACGTC. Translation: CAWTVGGAFYEQYV.